These T cell receptor beta chains were read from a single sample in a study of blood T cell repertoires in COVID-19. Produced via immunoSEQ multiplex PCR; TCRdb's table is partial and in-frame only. Seen here are approximately 50,000 clones, about 91% observed once, and the top ten hold more than 5.5%. The sequencing input was peripheral blood. These receptors were collected from a man aged 45-60 years with active COVID-19. CDR3s include the opening cysteine and the closing phenylalanine or tryptophan.

CDR3 length: 16
V gene: TRBV5-1
CDR3 protein: CASSASGEVGNSPLHF

CDR3 length: 16
V gene: TRBV11-2
CDR3 protein: CASARVSRYYSYEQYF

CDR3 length: 15
V gene: TRBV5-1
CDR3 protein: CASSYGQGIGEKLFF

CDR3 length: 15
V gene: TRBV6-5
CDR3 protein: CASSYYRRGNTEAFF

CDR3 length: 15
V gene: TRBV28
CDR3 protein: CASSPAGTGGGKLFF

CDR3 length: 15
V gene: TRBV2
CDR3 protein: CASNGQGMNNSPLHF

CDR3 length: 16
V gene: TRBV2
CDR3 protein: CASTLESGRAGNEQFF

CDR3 length: 16
V gene: TRBV11-2
CDR3 protein: CASSSPMGGGTGELFF

CDR3 length: 15
V gene: TRBV5-8
CDR3 protein: CASRGAGQGVDEQFF

CDR3 length: 15
V gene: TRBV4-1
CDR3 protein: CASSQATSGTNEQFF

CDR3 length: 14
V gene: TRBV4-1
CDR3 protein: CASSPADGYTEAFF

CDR3 length: 14
V gene: TRBV5-1
CDR3 protein: CASSSGPGGTEAFF

CDR3 length: 16
V gene: TRBV18
CDR3 protein: CASSPGLSTRSEKLFF

CDR3 length: 11
V gene: TRBV29-1
CDR3 protein: CSVAGEYGYTF

CDR3 length: 13
V gene: TRBV30
CDR3 protein: CAYGRTGRGGYTF

CDR3 length: 17
V gene: TRBV10-3
CDR3 protein: CAISESNRGLEYYEQYF

CDR3 length: 17
V gene: TRBV2
CDR3 protein: CASSAYSGRPRPDTQYF

CDR3 length: 17
V gene: TRBV5-1
CDR3 protein: CASSIKGLAGVGETQYF

CDR3 length: 13
V gene: TRBV3-1/TRBV3-2
CDR3 protein: CASSHLPAGELFF